The 5 T cell receptor beta chains reported below all come from one sample, sequenced in a study of early T cells in non-severe SARS-CoV-2 infection. MiXCR, applied by TCRdb to the 5' RACE reads, yields one record per CDR3 protein. The sample contains over 45,000 distinct CDR3 sequences, 7.7% of which appear only once. The specimen comprised whole blood, sampled at baseline. Receptors originate from an adult who was a healthcare worker with PCR-confirmed SARS-CoV-2 infection or an uninfected control (not recorded which).

This clonotype was recorded a few times. V gene TRBV5-4 combines with J gene TRBJ1-2, with D possibly matching TRBD1 (5 bases). In germline, CDR1 is SGHNT, CDR2 YYREEE (reference sequence). The CDR3 has 15 residues. Trimming removed 0 bases from V and 1 base from J, with 10 bases in between. The CDR3 DNA reads TGTGCCAGCAGCTTGGTGGGACGGATTAACTATGGCTACACCTTC. It specifies CASSLVGRINYGYTF.

V usage is TRBV28 and J usage is TRBJ2-3; 7 nucleotides align to TRBD2. CDR1 is MDHEN and CDR2 is SYDVKM in the germline V gene. With 5 bases clipped from V and 4 bases from J, the junction kept 9 bases outside the gene matches. This CDR3 comprises 15 residues. This chain's CDR3 is CASSLRAGAADTQYF. The CDR3 DNA reads as TGTGCCAGCAGTCTCCGTGCGGGAGCGGCAGATACGCAGTATTTT.

The gene calls are TRBV9 and TRBJ2-3, with D perhaps being TRBD1 or TRBD2 (5 bases each). CDR3 length: 16 residues. Trimming left V 3 bases short and J 6 bases short, with 20 bases between. The V gene's germline CDR1 is SGDLS and CDR2 YYNGEE. The CDR3 bases are TGTGCCAGCAGCGCCGCCGGGACCACCTTTCCCGATACGCAGTATTTT. This codes for CASSAAGTTFPDTQYF.

This clonotype was counted a few times. V gene TRBV15 combines with J gene TRBJ2-5, with D possibly being TRBD1 (7 bases). The germline gives CDR1 LNHNV, CDR2 YYDKDF (reference sequence). The length of the CDR3 is 17 residues. Trimming cost V 5 bases and J 4 bases, with 23 bases left between them. The CDR3 DNA reads TGTGCCACCAGCCAGAGCGGGCCGACAGGGTGGGCAGAGACCCAGTACTTC. The encoded protein is CATSQSGPTGWAETQYF.

Ten or more counts support this clonotype. The genes are TRBV6-6 and TRBJ2-1; 7 nucleotides line up with TRBD2. This CDR3 is 11 amino acids long. V dropped 9 bases and J dropped 7; count of bases not matched to a gene: 3. CDR1 and CDR2 (germline): MNHNY, SVGAGI (reference sequence). CDR3 in amino acids: CASKLANEQFF. The DNA for the CDR3 is TGTGCCAGTAAACTAGCGAATGAGCAGTTCTTC.